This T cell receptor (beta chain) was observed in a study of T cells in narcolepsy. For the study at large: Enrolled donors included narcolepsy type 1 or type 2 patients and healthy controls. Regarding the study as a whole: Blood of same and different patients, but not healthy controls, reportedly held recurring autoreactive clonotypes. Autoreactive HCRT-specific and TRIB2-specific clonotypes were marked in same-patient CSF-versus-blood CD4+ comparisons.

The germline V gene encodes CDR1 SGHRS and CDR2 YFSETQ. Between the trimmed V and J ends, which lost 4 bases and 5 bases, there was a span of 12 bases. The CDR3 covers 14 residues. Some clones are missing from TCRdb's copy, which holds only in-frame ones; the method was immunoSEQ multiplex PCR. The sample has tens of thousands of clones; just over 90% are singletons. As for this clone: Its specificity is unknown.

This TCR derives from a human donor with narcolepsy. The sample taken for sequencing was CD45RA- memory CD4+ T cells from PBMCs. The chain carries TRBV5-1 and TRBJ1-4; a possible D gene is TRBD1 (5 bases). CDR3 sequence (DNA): TGCGCCAGCAGCCCAGGGTCAGGAAATGAAAAACTGTTTTTT. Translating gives CASSPGSGNEKLFF.